This T cell receptor beta chain appears in the sequencing data of a study of blood T cell repertoires in COVID-19. Across the study: Material from acute and convalescent COVID-19 was sourced from the United States, Italy and Spain. T cells, B-cell-depleted T cells, or PBMCs supplied cDNA or gDNA.

V lost 1 base and J lost 9; bases outside the gene matches: 5. CDR3 length equals 15 residues. Germline V gene sequence: CDR1 SGHTA, CDR2 FQGNSA. Original analysis: Amplification of reference gene primers was used by the study to estimate nucleated cell counts. Using immunoSEQ multiplex PCR, the repertoire was profiled, and TCRdb retains in-frame clones only, with some absent. V and J calls and clone size are as listed in that table; D and trimming were resolved from the DNA. Of roughly 27,000 clones in the sample, nearly 90% were seen once. The receptor was isolated from a human donor in a cohort sampled during active COVID-19. The V and J genes are TRBV7-2 and TRBJ2-1; 11 bases fit TRBD2. The specimen was peripheral blood. CDR3 sequence: CASSLGSGGGTEQFF. The DNA for the CDR3 is TGTGCCAGCAGCTTAGGTAGCGGGGGGGGCACTGAGCAGTTCTTC. The full variable domain, with the rest looked up from reference TRBV7-2 and TRBJ2-1, is GAGVSQSPSNKVTEKGKDVELRCDPISGHTALYWYRQSLGQGLEFLIYFQGNSAPDKSGLPSDRFSAERTGGSVSTLTIQRTQQEDSAVYLCASSLGSGGGTEQFFGPGTRLTVL.